The next 20 T cell receptor beta chains were all read from a single sample in a study of immune evolution from preneoplasia to lung adenocarcinoma. TCRdb's table, derived via immunoSEQ multiplex PCR, lists solely in-frame clones and lacks some. This repertoire shows about 5,000 clones, roughly 86% found once; its top ten account for 8.3%. The sequenced sample consisted of FFPE lung adenocarcinoma in situ tissue. Receptor source: a person aged 70 to 85 with lung adenocarcinoma.

By its share, this clone is large. The CDR3 loop is CASRLGTQSYEQYF. As DNA, the CDR3 is TGTGCCAGCAGGCTCGGGACCCAGTCCTACGAGCAGTACTTC. The rearrangement uses TRBV2 and TRBJ2-7; D possibly uses TRBD1 or TRBD2 (5 bases each). CDR3 length: 14 amino acids. Germline loops: CDR1 SNHLY, CDR2 FYNNEI. V lost 6 bases and J lost 1, with 13 bases in between. Drawing the rest from reference TRBV2 and TRBJ2-7, the complete variable domain is EPEVTQTPSHQVTQMGQEVILRCVPISNHLYFYWYRQILGQKVEFLVSFYNNEISEKSEIFDDQFSVERPDGSNFTLKIRSTKLEDSAMYFCASRLGTQSYEQYFGPGTRLTVT.

The rearrangement links TRBV6-4 to TRBJ2-3; tentative D call: TRBD2 (5 bases). Germline assignment: CDR1 MRHNA and CDR2 SNTAGT. Trimming took off 2 bases at V and 2 bases at J, with 11 bases between the two ends. The CDR3 spans 15 residues. CDR3 DNA sequence: TGTGCCAGCAGTGACGGAGGCACGCACACAGATACGCAGTATTTT. Translation gives CASSDGGTHTDTQYF.

The gene calls are TRBV4-1 and TRBJ1-2, with 7 nucleotides matching TRBD1. The J segment lost 4 bases and the V segment lost 5 bases, leaving 10 bases of the junction unmatched. Germline CDR1 MGHRA, CDR2 YSYEKL. The CDR3 is made up of 15 amino acids. CDR3 region: CASSARQGHRYGYTF. The CDR3 DNA follows: TGCGCCAGCAGCGCCCGACAGGGACACCGCTATGGCTACACCTTC.

This clone came up once. The gene calls are TRBV6-5 and TRBJ2-1; tentative D call: TRBD2 (5 bases). The CDR3 contains 14 residues. Trimming pared 7 bases from V and 5 bases from J, leaving 15 bases between. Germline loops: CDR1 MNHEY, CDR2 SVGAGI. The CDR3 loop reads CASTDLGGHNEQFF. As DNA, the CDR3 is TGTGCCAGCACCGACCTCGGAGGACACAATGAGCAGTTCTTC.

This clone was observed once. The chain joins TRBV10-2 to TRBJ2-1; D unresolved. V shed 11 bases and J shed 0 bases, with 11 bases lying between them. This CDR3 contains 13 residues. The germline CDR1 and CDR2 sequences are WSHSY and SAAADI. The DNA for the CDR3 is TGCGCCGTCTCCAGCAGCTCCTACAATGAGCAGTTCTTC. This codes for CAVSSSSYNEQFF.

J is TRBJ1-2 and V is TRBV2, with D hard to call. Germline V gene sequence: CDR1 SNHLY, CDR2 FYNNEI. The CDR3 has 12 residues. Trimming shortened V by 6 bases and J by 2 bases, and 7 bases separated the two germline ends. Here the CDR3 DNA reads TGTGCCAGCAGATCCCAGAACTATGGCTACACCTTC. As protein: CASRSQNYGYTF.

The chain employs TRBV4-1 and TRBJ1-2, with 12 bases aligning to TRBD1. CDR1 and CDR2 from the germline V gene are MGHRA and YSYEKL. With 3 bases clipped from V and 3 bases from J, the junction kept 8 bases outside the gene matches. The CDR3 runs 17 residues. Written as DNA, the CDR3 is TGCGCCAGCAGCCAGCATCCCGGGACAGGGGGCGACTATGGCTACACCTTC. This translates into CASSQHPGTGGDYGYTF.

The chain combines TRBV2 with TRBJ2-7; D gene ambiguous. The V and J ends lost 7 bases and 7 bases respectively, with 11 bases between them. Germline CDR1 SNHLY, CDR2 FYNNEI. The CDR3 runs to 11 residues. Here the CDR3 DNA reads TGTGCCAGCACCTCGCTACGGGAGCAGTACTTC. This sequence encodes CASTSLREQYF.

The CDR3, as DNA: TGTGCCAGCAGCTTAGTGGGGGGGACCCAGTACTTC. Amino acid sequence: CASSLVGGTQYF. The V and J genes are TRBV7-9 and TRBJ2-5; maybe TRBD2 (6 bases). V shed 1 base and J shed 7 bases, with 7 bases lying between them. CDR1 and CDR2 (germline): SEHNR, FQNEAQ (reference sequence). CDR3 length: 12 residues. The full variable domain, with the rest looked up from reference TRBV7-9 and TRBJ2-5, is DTGVSQNPRHKITKRGQNVTFRCDPISEHNRLYWYRQTLGQGPEFLTYFQNEAQLEKSRLLSDRFSAERPKGSFSTLEIQRTEQGDSAMYLCASSLVGGTQYFGPGTRLLVL.

This chain joins TRBV5-1 and TRBJ1-4, with 11 bases fitting TRBD1. J gave up 6 bases and V 4 bases, and 5 bases lay outside the gene matches. The germline V gene has CDR1 SGHRS and CDR2 YFSETQ. CDR3 length equals 15 residues. CDR3 protein: CASSPEGQGDEKLFF. In DNA, the CDR3 is TGCGCCAGCAGCCCGGAGGGACAGGGGGATGAAAAACTGTTTTTT.

The chain joins TRBV21-1 to TRBJ1-5; the D call in the table, TRBD1, was not verified against the DNA. TRBV21-1 is classified as a pseudogene. The CDR3 is 14 residues long. The CDR3 DNA reads TGTGCCAGCAGAACTAGGACAGGGGATCAGCCCCAGCATTTT. Translated, it gives CASRTRTGDQPQHF.

The chain is built from TRBV28 and TRBJ2-7; 9 nucleotides match TRBD2. Germline lookup yields CDR1 MDHEN and CDR2 SYDVKM. CDR3 length: 14 amino acids. V lost 5 bases, J lost 7 bases, and 9 bases stayed unmatched. CDR3 region: CASSPIAGVGEQYF. For the CDR3, the DNA is TGTGCCAGCAGTCCCATAGCGGGAGTAGGGGAGCAGTACTTC.

The rearrangement joins TRBV19 to TRBJ1-6; tentative D call: TRBD1 (5 bases). CDR3 length: 15 amino acids. The germline V and J ends were trimmed by 5 bases and 0 bases, with 8 bases remaining between them. Per germline, CDR1 LNHDA and CDR2 SQIVND (reference sequence). The CDR3 nucleotides read TGTGCCAGTAGTGAGGGGATCTCCTATAATTCACCCCTCCACTTT. It is translated as CASSEGISYNSPLHF. Looking up the rest from reference TRBV19 and TRBJ1-6 gives the full variable domain: DGGITQSPKYLFRKEGQNVTLSCEQNLNHDAMYWYRQDPGQGLRLIYYSQIVNDFQKGDIAEGYSVSREKKESFPLTVTSAQKNPTAFYLCASSEGISYNSPLHFGNGTRLTVT.

The V gene is TRBV2, the J gene TRBJ2-4, with 8 bases lining up with TRBD1. Trimming at V came to 2 bases and at J to 5 bases, leaving 14 bases not matched to a gene. CDR3 length equals 18 residues. Germline V CDR1 and CDR2: SNHLY, FYNNEI. The CDR3 DNA is TGTGCCAGCAGTGAACCCCGGGACAGGAGGAAGCCAGAAAACATTCAGTACTTC. Translation: CASSEPRDRRKPENIQYF.

The table lists this clone with a few counts. V is TRBV4-1 and J is TRBJ2-3; tentatively, D is TRBD1 or TRBD2 (5 bases each). Germline CDR1 and CDR2: MGHRA and YSYEKL. The CDR3 sequence is 20 residues long. V was trimmed by 0 bases and J by 4 bases, leaving 26 bases between them. CDR3 in DNA: TGCGCCAGCAGCCAAGATTACTTGAGGGGCCTCCCTCTCTTCGCAGATACGCAGTATTTT. Translating gives CASSQDYLRGLPLFADTQYF.

This chain joins TRBV5-1 and TRBJ1-6; tentatively, D is TRBD1 (5 bases). From germline, CDR1 is SGHRS and CDR2 YFSETQ. V lost 4 bases, J lost 5 bases, and 16 bases lay in between. CDR3 length equals 16 residues. The CDR3: CASSTPRDRDNSPLHF. DNA for the CDR3: TGCGCCAGCAGCACACCTCGGGACCGGGATAATTCACCCCTCCACTTT. The full variable domain, completed using reference TRBV5-1 and TRBJ1-6, is KAGVTQTPRYLIKTRGQQVTLSCSPISGHRSVSWYQQTPGQGLQFLFEYFSETQRNKGNFPGRFSGRQFSNSRSEMNVSTLELGDSALYLCASSTPRDRDNSPLHFGNGTRLTVT.

The chain joins TRBV28 to TRBJ2-7; D could derive from TRBD1 or TRBD2 (7 bases each). The V end was cut by 7 bases, the J end by 1 base, with 17 bases between. Per the germline V gene, CDR1 is MDHEN and CDR2 is SYDVKM. The CDR3 is 15 amino acids. The CDR3 DNA reads as TGTGCCAGCACCGAAGGGGGCGGGAGTTCCTACGAGCAGTACTTC. Translated, it gives CASTEGGGSSYEQYF.

In nucleotides, the CDR3 is TGCGCCAGCAGCCCAGGAAACCGGGACAGGGACTACGAGCAGTACTTC. Protein sequence: CASSPGNRDRDYEQYF. The rearrangement joins TRBV4-1 to TRBJ2-7; 9 nucleotides align to TRBD1. V lost 4 bases to trimming and J lost 3 bases; unmatched junction nucleotides: 10. Per the germline V gene, CDR1 is MGHRA and CDR2 is YSYEKL. This CDR3 is 16 amino acids long.

The chain is built from TRBV5-1 and TRBJ1-6; 7 bases agree with TRBD1. The CDR3 runs 14 residues. The junction had 5 bases not matched to a gene; V was cut back by 10 bases and J by 1 base. Germline CDR1 is SGHRS and CDR2 is YFSETQ. This CDR3 reads CASQGGSYNSPLHF. The CDR3 DNA reads TGCGCCTCCCAGGGGGGGTCCTATAATTCACCCCTCCACTTT.

This clone has just one count. V gene TRBV5-6 combines with J gene TRBJ1-5; 8 positions match TRBD1. CDR3 length equals 15 residues. CDR1 is SGHDT, CDR2 YYEEEE, per germline. After removal of 5 bases from V and 3 bases from J, the junction contained 7 bases not matched to a gene. The CDR3 reads CASSSLDRDNQPQHF. In DNA form, the CDR3 reads TGTGCCAGCAGTTCGCTGGACAGGGACAATCAGCCCCAGCATTTT.